This T cell receptor (beta chain) was sequenced during a study of T cells after yellow fever vaccination (dated by TCRdb to the late 2010s). Study-wide context: The SMART-Seq v4 Ultra Low Input RNA kit was used to prepare libraries from fractions with low cell numbers. Blood was collected at multiple timepoints before and after primary and secondary immunization, and bulk PBMC replicates and cell subsets were isolated. Two healthy male donors, one aged 18 to 29 and one aged 30 to 40 years, made up the cohort. To follow T-cell clones before and after both primary and booster YFV17D yellow fever vaccination, bulk TCR alpha and beta repertoires underwent longitudinal sequencing.

The paper as a whole reports these results and caveats: A small share of clonotypes was detected in both CD4 and CD8 compartments, with the overlap likely arising from convergent recombination. The secondary T-cell response was weaker than the primary response but faster, peaking on day 5 instead of day 15. Only a couple of donors were included in the study, so the extent to which the findings can be generalized is limited. Because abundant contaminating clonotypes from the bulk population could be contained in FACS-sorted repertoires, computational filtering was required. Most clones expanded after primary vaccination were re-detected after the booster (around 96% of CD4 and 80% to 90% of CD8), suggesting broad memory maintenance.

The treatment or condition tag for this specimen amounts to: live attenuated yellow fever vaccine strain. At each blood-draw timepoint, two biological replicates of bulk PBMCs were collected. A standard Ficoll-Paque protocol was used to isolate PBMCs from peripheral blood. TriZol was used to extract RNA from bulk PBMCs, CD4 and CD8 fractions, and dextramer-positive and dextramer-negative fractions. The CDR3 has 11 amino acids, counting the end cysteine and phenylalanine. The entry retains the CDR3 DNA only, 33 bases that are in frame from base 1. Between the V and J ends, shortened by 5 bases and 10 bases respectively, the junction contains 9 bases. CDR1 and CDR2 (MNHNS, SASEGT) derive from the germline V gene. TCR cDNA was synthesized by 5'RACE template switching, through which a universal primer site and unique molecular identifiers were introduced. cDNA synthesis was primed from both the TCR alpha and TCR beta constant segments. Library amplification used two PCR steps, and the second PCR step added sample barcodes and sequencing adapters. Libraries were sequenced on Illumina HiSeq 2500 (2x100 bp) or NovaSeq (2x150 bp). The original methods were these. Demultiplexing of reads and collapsing into UMI consensus sequences were performed with MIGEC, and V(D)J alignment was carried out with MiXCR. Vaccine-responding clonotypes were identified with edgeR using replicate PBMC samples, with FDR below 0.01 and a log2 fold change above 5 up to day 15 being required. CD4 or CD8 identity was assigned to each bulk clonotype according to whether the clonotype was present at higher abundance in the sequenced CD4 repertoire or the sequenced CD8 repertoire. TCRdb reworked the public reads: Q25 trimming with fastp, MiXCR clone assembly, productive beta chains retained. Merged by CDR3 protein, the rows form single entries marked with the most common genes and DNA. TCRdb, not the original authors, processed these V and J calls. This sample has some 350,000 distinct CDR3 sequences in its table, and about 8.7% of those were observed once. Of the sample, roughly 18% falls within the top ten clones.

This clonotype was recorded at least ten times. Its antigen is unknown. No much larger clone is present one base from it, and per-base qualities are unavailable. The origin of this receptor is a man aged 18 to 30 who received the YFV17D yellow fever vaccine. Specimen: PBMCs, collected on the day of the first yellow fever vaccination. The rearranged chain carries TRBV6-1 and TRBJ2-1; perhaps TRBD2 is the D gene, with 6 bases matching. The DNA is as follows: TGTGCCAGCAGTCGCCGGGGGGAGCAGTTCTTC. Translated, it reads CASSRRGEQFF.